This TCR beta chain was observed in a study of blood T cell repertoires in COVID-19. Study at large: Samples of COVID-19 (acute and convalescent) were obtained from the United States, Italy and Spain.

Original processing methods: Reference gene primers were amplified, and this amplification served to estimate nucleated cell counts. Clones were sequenced by immunoSEQ multiplex PCR, and TCRdb holds only the in-frame ones, with some missing. V and J calls and clone size are given by that table; D and trimming were obtained from the DNA. The table records fewer than 400,000 clones, around 90% of them present only once. Recovery meant two consecutive negative NP/OP PCR tests, professional clearance, or resolved symptoms. Trimming took 6 bases from V and 6 from J, leaving 14 bases between them. The CDR3 is 13 residues long. CDR1 and CDR2 (germline): ENHRY, SYGVKD.

This sequence was found in a man younger than 40 who had recovered from COVID-19. The chain recombines TRBV10-3 with TRBJ1-2; the D gene is possibly TRBD1 (6 bases). The sample comprised PBMCs or T cells enriched from blood (not recorded which). The CDR3 here is CAIRTGTTDGYTF. As DNA, the CDR3 is TGTGCCATCAGGACCGGGACAACTGATGGCTACACCTTC.